The 11 T cell receptor beta chains below come from one sample, sequenced in a study of beta chain features in type 1 diabetes. The whole isolated RNA underwent reverse transcription, so sequencing captured expressed TCRB transcripts. Clones were read by immunoSEQ multiplex PCR, and TCRdb kept only the in-frame ones, dropping some. The sample comprises 200,000 to 250,000 clones, roughly an eighth of which are singletons, and more than 0.02% rests with the top ten. Material for sequencing was naive CD4+ T cells from blood. The receptor set was obtained from a woman aged 40 to 55 in good health.

This clone was detected a few times. An end of the junction does not agree with germline; a read error may underlie this. The chain has TRBV4-1 and TRBJ2-5, with TRBD1 matching over 7 bases. The CDR3 runs to 13 residues. CDR1 MGHRA and CDR2 YSYEKL come from the germline V gene. The CDR3 region has the DNA TGTGCCAGCAGCCAGACAGGGTCGGAGACCCAGTACTTC. Its translation: CASSQTGSETQYF.

The chain recombines TRBV29-1 with TRBJ1-2; tentatively, D is TRBD1 (6 bases). Germline loops: CDR1 SQVTM, CDR2 ANQGSEA. The CDR3 runs 19 residues. V was shortened by 0 bases and J by 5 bases, with 28 bases between the two germline ends. The CDR3 DNA reads TGCAGCGTTGAAGAGAGGGGGGGAGCCAGGGCCGAGTCTATTTATGGCTACACCTTC. Protein: CSVEERGGARAESIYGYTF.

The table lists this clone with a few counts. V usage is TRBV7-6 and J usage is TRBJ2-5; TRBD2 matches 7 bases. Germline V CDR1 and CDR2: SGHVS, FNYEAQ. The CDR3 runs to 14 residues. The trim removed 5 bases at V and 4 bases at J, leaving 7 bases unmatched. CDR3 residues: CASSQRSGGETQYF. CDR3 bases: TGTGCCAGCAGCCAAAGGTCGGGAGGAGAGACCCAGTACTTC.

The table lists this clone with a few counts. The chain carries TRBV6-1 and TRBJ2-5; 9 nucleotides align to TRBD1. Germline CDR1 is MNHNS and CDR2 is SASEGT. The CDR3 is 18 amino acids. V dropped 1 base and J dropped 0; count of bases not matched to a gene: 9. Here the CDR3 reads CASSEEATGGYYQETQYF. CDR3 sequence (DNA): TGTGCCAGCAGTGAAGAGGCTACAGGGGGCTATTACCAAGAGACCCAGTACTTC.

This chain connects TRBV6-1 to TRBJ2-7, with D tentatively TRBD1 (6 bases). The CDR3 has 12 amino acids. In germline, CDR1 is MNHNS, CDR2 SASEGT. V dropped 6 bases and J dropped 3 bases, with 9 bases sitting between them. The CDR3 sequence: CASRRTDYEQYF. The CDR3 DNA reads as TGTGCCAGCAGGAGGACAGACTACGAGCAGTACTTC.

This clone was counted between two and nine times. The rearrangement uses TRBV7-8 and TRBJ2-3; 9 bases map to TRBD1. Germline CDR1 reads SGHVS; CDR2 reads FQNEAQ. V lost 1 base and J lost 7; bases outside the gene matches: 9. The CDR3 runs 16 residues. The CDR3 protein is CASSLGRQGGRHTQYF. In nucleotides, the CDR3 is TGTGCCAGCAGCTTAGGTCGACAGGGGGGCAGGCATACGCAGTATTTT. Combining the CDR3 with reference TRBV7-8 and TRBJ2-3 gives the whole variable domain GAGVSQSPRYKVAKRGQDVALRCDPISGHVSLFWYQQALGQGPEFLTYFQNEAQLDKSGLPSDRFFAERPEGSVSTLKIQRTQQEDSAVYLCASSLGRQGGRHTQYFGPGTRLTVL.

This clone was observed a few times. CDR3 nucleotides: TGTGCCAGCAGCTTAACAGGGGCGAACACTGAAGCTTTCTTT. The encoded protein is CASSLTGANTEAFF. The V and J genes are TRBV7-2 and TRBJ1-1; 7 nucleotides match TRBD1. V was clipped by 2 bases and J by 1 base; unmatched bases: 1. CDR1 is SGHTA, CDR2 FQGNSA, per germline. CDR3 length: 14 residues.

The V call is TRBV10-3, the J call TRBJ2-2; 8 nucleotides align to TRBD1. Unmatched junction bases numbered 12, after V lost 6 bases and J lost 6 bases. The CDR3 sequence is 16 residues long. The germline V gene encodes CDR1 ENHRY and CDR2 SYGVKD. As DNA, the CDR3 is TGTGCCATCAGGGACCAAGGACAGGGTGTCGCCGGGGAGCTGTTTTTT. Translated: CAIRDQGQGVAGELFF.

This chain connects TRBV28 to TRBJ2-5; 12 nucleotides line up with TRBD2. This CDR3 has 15 residues. From germline, CDR1 is MDHEN and CDR2 SYDVKM. V was pared by 8 bases and J by 5 bases, with 9 bases of the junction left unmatched. Here the CDR3 DNA reads TGTGCCAGCGGAACAGCTAGCGGGGGGGCTGAGACCCAGTACTTC. It encodes CASGTASGGAETQYF. Filled out from reference TRBV28 and TRBJ2-5, the complete variable domain reads DVKVTQSSRYLVKRTGEKVFLECVQDMDHENMFWYRQDPGLGLRLIYFSYDVKMKEKGDIPEGYSVSREKKERFSLILESASTNQTSMYLCASGTASGGAETQYFGPGTRLLVL.

This clone was counted between two and nine times. The chain carries TRBV2 and TRBJ1-1; TRBD1 agrees at 8 bases. Germline trimming cut 9 bases from V and 3 bases from J; bases unmatched to any gene: 9. The CDR3 runs to 14 residues. Germline assignment: CDR1 SNHLY and CDR2 FYNNEI. DNA of the CDR3: TGTGCCAGTAAACAGGGGGGTAAGGACACTGAAGCTTTCTTT. Translated: CASKQGGKDTEAFF. The full variable domain, completed using reference TRBV2 and TRBJ1-1, is EPEVTQTPSHQVTQMGQEVILRCVPISNHLYFYWYRQILGQKVEFLVSFYNNEISEKSEIFDDQFSVERPDGSNFTLKIRSTKLEDSAMYFCASKQGGKDTEAFFGQGTRLTVV.

This clone was observed a few times. The chain is built from TRBV7-8 and TRBJ2-3; D is unclear. This CDR3 contains 16 residues. Trimming stripped 6 bases from V and 2 bases from J, with 18 bases between. CDR1 is SGHVS, CDR2 FQNEAQ, per germline. CDR3 sequence reads: CASRAFLQGDTDTQYF. Written as DNA, the CDR3 is TGTGCCAGCAGAGCTTTTTTGCAAGGAGACACAGATACGCAGTATTTT.